This TCR beta chain was sequenced for a study of blood T cell repertoires in COVID-19. Overall study: Italy, Spain and the United States were the sources of the convalescent and acute COVID-19 samples. PBMCs, B-cell-depleted T cells, or T cells provided the cDNA or gDNA that made up the material.

In Seattle, patients joined the study during active infection and were tracked longitudinally. V lost 3 bases and J lost 0; bases outside the gene matches: 3. The germline V gene has CDR1 LGHNT and CDR2 FRNRAP. The CDR3 is made up of 18 amino acids. As originally analysed: Researchers report that nucleated cell counts were estimated from reference gene primer amplification. Only in-frame clones appear in the TCRdb table, and some are missing; sequencing was by immunoSEQ multiplex PCR. V, J and clone size are those of that table, while D and trimming were read from the DNA. The repertoire holds 100,000 to 150,000 clones, 75% to 90% seen once, with approximately 4.5% in the top ten.

The chain links TRBV12-5 to TRBJ1-6; 12 positions agree with TRBD1. The receptor was isolated from a man aged 55 to 69 with COVID-19, enrolled during active disease. Sequencing used peripheral blood. For the CDR3, the DNA is TGTGCTAGTGGTTTCGGGACAGGGGGCCGCTCCTATAATTCACCCCTCCACTTT. It translates to CASGFGTGGRSYNSPLHF.